This TCR beta chain appears in the sequencing data of a study of blood T cell repertoires in COVID-19. CDR3 length: 15 residues. V gave up 6 bases and J gave up 9 bases; unmatched junction bases: 9. Germline V gene lookup returns CDR1 MNHEY and CDR2 SVGAGI. Sequencing was performed with immunoSEQ multiplex PCR; in TCRdb, only in-frame clones are kept and a portion is missing. The sample lists around 46,000 clones, approximately 83% seen once, with around three fifths in the top ten. In this sample, this clone turned up once. This sequence joins TRBV6-5 and TRBJ2-1, with 12 bases that match TRBD2. This TCR came from a man in his 70s with acute or convalescent COVID-19. The sample comprised peripheral blood. The CDR3 bases are TGTGCCAGCAGCTCCGGGACTAGCGGGTATGGTGAGCAGTTCTTC. Translating gives CASSSGTSGYGEQFF.